This T cell receptor beta chain was sequenced for a study of T cells after posttransplantation cyclophosphamide. Broader study findings: Later blood repertoires were often dominated by clones from the donor CD8+ memory compartment. Recipient CMV seropositivity and CMV reactivation strongly tracked TRB clonality. TRB overlap between skin or GI tissue T cells and blood was limited.

Libraries were prepared by immunoSEQ multiplex PCR; TCRdb keeps only in-frame clonotypes and omits some of them. Found here are 3,600 or so clones, about 77% of them singletons; the top ten hold roughly three fifths. Control samples came 1 year after myeloablative marrow transplants with methotrexate plus calcineurin inhibitor. As to this clone: The antigen is undetermined.

V gave up 0 bases and J gave up 7 bases, with 13 bases separating them. CDR1 is SGHRS, CDR2 YFSETQ, per germline. The length of the CDR3 is 14 residues. This TCR was recovered from a female patient aged 45-60 years who received an allogeneic stem cell transplant from an unrelated donor, was CMV-positive, and had acute and chronic GVHD. Some of the T cells may derive from the graft donor. Material: PBMCs, obtained after allogeneic stem cell transplant with calcineurin inhibitor and methotrexate. The chain combines TRBV5-1 with TRBJ1-1; unclear D gene. CDR3 nucleotide sequence: TGCGCCAGCAGCTTGGTGGGCGCAGATGGTGAAGCTTTCTTT. This codes for CASSLVGADGEAFF.